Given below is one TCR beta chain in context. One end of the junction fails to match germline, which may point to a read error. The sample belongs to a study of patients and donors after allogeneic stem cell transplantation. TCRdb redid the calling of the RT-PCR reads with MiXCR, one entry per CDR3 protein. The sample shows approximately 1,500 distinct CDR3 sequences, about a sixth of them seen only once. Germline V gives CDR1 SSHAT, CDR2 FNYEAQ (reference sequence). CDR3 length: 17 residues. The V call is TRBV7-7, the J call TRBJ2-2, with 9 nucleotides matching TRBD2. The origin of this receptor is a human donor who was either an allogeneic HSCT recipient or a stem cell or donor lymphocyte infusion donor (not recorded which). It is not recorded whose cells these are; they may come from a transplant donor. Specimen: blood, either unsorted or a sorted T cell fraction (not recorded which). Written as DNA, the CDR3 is TGTGCTAGCAGCCCCACCTGGGGTAGCGGGAGCACCGGGGAGCTGTTTTTT. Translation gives CASSPTWGSGSTGELFF.